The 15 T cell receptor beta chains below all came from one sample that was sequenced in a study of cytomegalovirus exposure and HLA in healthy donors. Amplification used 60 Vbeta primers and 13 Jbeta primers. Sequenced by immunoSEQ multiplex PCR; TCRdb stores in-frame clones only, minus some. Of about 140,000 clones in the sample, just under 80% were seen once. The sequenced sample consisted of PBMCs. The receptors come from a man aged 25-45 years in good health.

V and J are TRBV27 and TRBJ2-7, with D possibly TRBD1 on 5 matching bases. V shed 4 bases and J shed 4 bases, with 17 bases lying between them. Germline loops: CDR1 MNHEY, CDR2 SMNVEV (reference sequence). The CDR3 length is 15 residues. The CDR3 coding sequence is TGTGCCAGCAGTTCCCACGAGACAGAGGCTTACGAGCAGTACTTC. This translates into CASSSHETEAYEQYF.

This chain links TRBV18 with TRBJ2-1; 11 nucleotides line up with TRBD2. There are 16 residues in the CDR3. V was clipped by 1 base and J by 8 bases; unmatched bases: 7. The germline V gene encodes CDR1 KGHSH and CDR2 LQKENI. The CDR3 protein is CASSPQLAGGGDEQFF. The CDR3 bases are TGTGCCAGCTCACCACAGCTAGCGGGAGGTGGAGATGAGCAGTTCTTC.

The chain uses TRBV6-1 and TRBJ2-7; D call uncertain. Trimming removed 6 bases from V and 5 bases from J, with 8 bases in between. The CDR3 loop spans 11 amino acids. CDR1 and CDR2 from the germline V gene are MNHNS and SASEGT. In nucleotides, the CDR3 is TGTGCCAGCAGATGGGCCAACGAGCAGTACTTC. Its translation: CASRWANEQYF.

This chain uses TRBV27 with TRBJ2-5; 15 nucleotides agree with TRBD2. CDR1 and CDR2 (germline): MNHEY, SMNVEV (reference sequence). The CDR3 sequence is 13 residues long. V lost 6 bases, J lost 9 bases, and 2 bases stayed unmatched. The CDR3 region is CASRGLAGGSQYF. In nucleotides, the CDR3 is TGTGCCAGCAGGGGACTAGCGGGAGGATCCCAGTACTTC.

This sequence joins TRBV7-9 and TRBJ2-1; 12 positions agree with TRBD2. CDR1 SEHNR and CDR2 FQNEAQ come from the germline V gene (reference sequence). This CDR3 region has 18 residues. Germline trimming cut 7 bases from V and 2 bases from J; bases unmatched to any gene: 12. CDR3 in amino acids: CASILRTSGMEAYNEQFF. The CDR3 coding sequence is TGTGCCAGCATCCTCCGGACTAGCGGGATGGAAGCCTACAATGAGCAGTTCTTC. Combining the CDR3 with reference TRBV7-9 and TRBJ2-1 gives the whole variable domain DTGVSQNPRHKITKRGQNVTFRCDPISEHNRLYWYRQTLGQGPEFLTYFQNEAQLEKSRLLSDRFSAERPKGSFSTLEIQRTEQGDSAMYLCASILRTSGMEAYNEQFFGPGTRLTVL.

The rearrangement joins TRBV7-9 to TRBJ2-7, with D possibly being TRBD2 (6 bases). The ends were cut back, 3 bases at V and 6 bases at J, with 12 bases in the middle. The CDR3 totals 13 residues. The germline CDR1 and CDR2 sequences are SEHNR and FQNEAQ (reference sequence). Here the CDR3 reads CASSFDGSGEQYF. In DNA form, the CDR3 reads TGTGCCAGCAGCTTCGACGGGAGTGGCGAGCAGTACTTC.

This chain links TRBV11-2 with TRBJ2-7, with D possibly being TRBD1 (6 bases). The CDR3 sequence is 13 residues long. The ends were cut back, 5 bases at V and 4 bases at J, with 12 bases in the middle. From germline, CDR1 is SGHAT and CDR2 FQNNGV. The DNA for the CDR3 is TGTGCCAGCAGCCAGGGGTTTACGTACGAGCAGTACTTC. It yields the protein CASSQGFTYEQYF.

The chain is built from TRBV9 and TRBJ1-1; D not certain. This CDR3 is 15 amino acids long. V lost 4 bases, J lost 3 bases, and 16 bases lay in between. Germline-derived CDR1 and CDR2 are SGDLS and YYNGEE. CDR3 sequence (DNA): TGTGCCAGCAGCTATGGTTCCGGGTTGGACACTGAAGCTTTCTTT. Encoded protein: CASSYGSGLDTEAFF.

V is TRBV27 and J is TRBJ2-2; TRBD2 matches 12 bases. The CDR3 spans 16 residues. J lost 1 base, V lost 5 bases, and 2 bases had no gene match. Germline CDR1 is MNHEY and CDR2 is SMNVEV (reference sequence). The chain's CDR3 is CASSEGLAGNTGELFF. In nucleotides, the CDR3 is TGTGCCAGCAGTGAGGGACTAGCGGGGAACACCGGGGAGCTGTTTTTT.

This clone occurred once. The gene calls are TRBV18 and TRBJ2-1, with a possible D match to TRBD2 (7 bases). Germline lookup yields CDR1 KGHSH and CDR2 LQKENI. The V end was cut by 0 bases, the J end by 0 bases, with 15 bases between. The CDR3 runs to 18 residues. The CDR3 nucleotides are TGTGCCAGCTCACCACCCCTGGGGGGGGCTAGCTCCTACAATGAGCAGTTCTTC. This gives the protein CASSPPLGGASSYNEQFF.

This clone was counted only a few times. CDR3 region: CASSFFVGTEAFF. CDR3 nucleotide sequence: TGCGCCAGCAGTTTCTTTGTCGGCACTGAAGCTTTCTTT. The chain carries TRBV5-1 and TRBJ1-1; D unclear. The germline V gene encodes CDR1 SGHRS and CDR2 YFSETQ. Trimming stripped 5 bases from V and 4 bases from J, with 12 bases between. The CDR3 is made up of 13 amino acids.

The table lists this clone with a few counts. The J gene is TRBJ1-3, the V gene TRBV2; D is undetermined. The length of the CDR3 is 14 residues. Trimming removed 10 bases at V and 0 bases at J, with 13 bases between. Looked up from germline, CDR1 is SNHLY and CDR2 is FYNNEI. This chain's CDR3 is CATAPQVSGNTIYF. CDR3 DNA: TGTGCCACCGCACCTCAGGTCTCTGGAAACACCATATATTTT.

CDR3 in DNA: TGTGCCAGCAACCCAGGGGCCAAAAACATTCAGTACTTC. Residues: CASNPGAKNIQYF. The V and J genes are TRBV11-2 and TRBJ2-4, with a possible D match to TRBD1 (5 bases). V was shortened by 7 bases and J by 1 base, with 8 bases between the two germline ends. The CDR3 loop spans 13 amino acids. The germline CDR1 and CDR2 sequences are SGHAT and FQNNGV.

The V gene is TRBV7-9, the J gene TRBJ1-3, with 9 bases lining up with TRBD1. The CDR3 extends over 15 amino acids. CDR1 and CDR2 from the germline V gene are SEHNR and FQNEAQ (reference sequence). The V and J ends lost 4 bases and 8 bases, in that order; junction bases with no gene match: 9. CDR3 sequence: CASSSTGGASDTIYF. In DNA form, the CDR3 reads TGTGCCAGCAGCTCAACAGGGGGCGCGAGTGACACCATATATTTT. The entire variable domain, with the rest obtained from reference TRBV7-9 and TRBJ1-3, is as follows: DTGVSQNPRHKITKRGQNVTFRCDPISEHNRLYWYRQTLGQGPEFLTYFQNEAQLEKSRLLSDRFSAERPKGSFSTLEIQRTEQGDSAMYLCASSSTGGASDTIYFGEGSWLTVV.

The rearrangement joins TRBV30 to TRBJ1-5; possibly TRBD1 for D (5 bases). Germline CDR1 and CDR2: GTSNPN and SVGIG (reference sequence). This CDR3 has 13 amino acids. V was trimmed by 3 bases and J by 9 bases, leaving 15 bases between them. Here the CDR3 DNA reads TGTGCCTGGAGGTGGAGCGGGGGGGGGCCCCAGCATTTT. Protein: CAWRWSGGGPQHF. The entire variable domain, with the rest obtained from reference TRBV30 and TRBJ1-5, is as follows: SQTIHQWPATLVQPVGSPLSLECTVEGTSNPNLYWYRQAAGRGLQLLFYSVGIGQISSEVPQNLSASRPQDRQFILSSKKLLLSDSGFYLCAWRWSGGGPQHFGDGTRLSIL.